This T cell receptor (beta chain) was identified in a study of follicular helper T cells after annual influenza vaccination. Study results and limitations: Just about 9-21% of cells analyzed had recovered productive TCRB sequences.

The V and J ends lost 6 bases and 4 bases respectively, with 11 bases between them. The germline V gene has CDR1 SNHLY and CDR2 FYNNEI. The CDR3 totals 13 residues. Assay used: immunoSEQ multiplex PCR; TCRdb lists only in-frame clones, some missing. The data contain roughly 10,000 clones, more than 60% of them seen just once; the ten biggest clones take up 0.8% to 0.95%. With regard to this clone: The antigen remains unidentified.

The chain recombines TRBV2 with TRBJ2-3, with D tentatively TRBD2 (6 bases). This TCR was recovered from an adult who received the influenza vaccine. Material: CXCR5- memory CD4+ T cells sorted from blood, obtained 6 weeks after influenza vaccination. The CDR3 spells CASRRDLADTQYF. The CDR3 DNA is TGTGCCAGCAGGCGGGATTTAGCAGATACGCAGTATTTT.